These 9 T cell receptor beta chains originate from one sample sequenced in a study of OX40 agonist ivuxolimab in advanced cancers. Produced via immunoSEQ multiplex PCR; TCRdb's table is partial and in-frame only. The sample includes tens of thousands of clones, 84% seen only once; the top ten take less than 9.5%. The starting material was CD4+ or CD8+ T cells sorted from blood, obtained in a trial of the OX40 agonist ivuxolimab. All receptors derive from an adult with an advanced solid tumor such as melanoma, head and neck, liver or kidney cancer.

V is TRBV29-1 and J is TRBJ2-1; D gene unclear. Trimming shortened V by 6 bases and J by 6 bases, and 24 bases separated the two germline ends. Per germline, CDR1 SQVTM and CDR2 ANQGSEA. The CDR3 is 16 residues long. CDR3 sequence reads: CSVDGLGPHPLNEQFF. DNA for the CDR3: TGCAGCGTGGATGGGCTCGGGCCCCACCCTCTCAATGAGCAGTTCTTC.

The chain links TRBV10-1 to TRBJ1-2, with D unclear. Germline V lookup: CDR1 WNHNN, CDR2 SYGVQD (reference sequence). This CDR3 is built from 13 residues. Trimming took 2 bases from V and 4 from J, leaving 8 bases between them. The CDR3 is CASSEKPGYGYTF. The CDR3, as DNA: TGCGCCAGCAGTGAGAAGCCCGGCTATGGCTACACCTTC.

The J gene is TRBJ1-1, the V gene TRBV19, with D possibly matching TRBD1 (5 bases). This CDR3 is 14 amino acids long. The ends were cut back, 3 bases at V and 4 bases at J, with 12 bases in the middle. The V gene's germline CDR1 is LNHDA and CDR2 SQIVND (reference sequence). The CDR3 DNA reads as TGTGCCAGTAGTATCACCGGGGGGTCCACTGAAGCTTTCTTT. The encoded protein is CASSITGGSTEAFF.

This clone was seen more than once but under ten times. The chain employs TRBV23-1 and TRBJ1-2; D may be TRBD1 (5 bases). TRBV23-1 is flagged as an ORF with uncertain function. The CDR3 is 13 residues long. Trimming cost V 8 bases and J 6 bases, with 16 bases left between them. The CDR3 reads CASSIQGENGYTF. The DNA for the CDR3 is TGCGCCAGCTCCATACAAGGGGAGAATGGCTACACCTTC.

The chain is built from TRBV7-3 and TRBJ2-1, with 7 bases aligning to TRBD2. Trimming removed 5 bases from V and 8 bases from J; junction bases left unmatched: 6. Germline values: CDR1 SGHTA, CDR2 FQGTGA. This CDR3 region has 13 residues. This chain's CDR3 is CASSPLSGHEQFF. DNA of the CDR3: TGTGCCAGCAGCCCACTTAGCGGGCATGAGCAGTTCTTC.

This CDR3 is CASSPDSNYGYTF. The CDR3 DNA reads TGCGCCAGCAGCCCGGACTCTAACTATGGCTACACCTTC. The chain combines TRBV5-1 with TRBJ1-2; D is undetermined. CDR1 SGHRS and CDR2 YFSETQ come from the germline V gene. Trimming removed 4 bases from V and 0 bases from J, with 7 bases in between. The length of the CDR3 is 13 residues.

As concerns this clone: One junction end disagrees with the germline gene, perhaps due to a read error. This rearrangement joins TRBV9 to TRBJ1-1; tentative D call: TRBD1 (5 bases). The CDR3 is 14 residues long. Germline V gene data show CDR1 as SGDLS and CDR2 as YYNGEE. The CDR3: CAGSVGAGNTEAFF. The CDR3 nucleotides are TGTGCCGGCAGCGTAGGGGCGGGGAACACTGAAGCTTTCTTT.

The chain joins TRBV7-6 to TRBJ2-5, with TRBD1 matching 8 bases. With V trimmed by 5 bases and J by 6 bases, 5 bases remained unmatched. Germline-derived CDR1 and CDR2 are SGHVS and FNYEAQ. The CDR3 has 13 amino acids. Here the CDR3 DNA reads TGTGCCAGCAGCCCAAGACAGGGGCAGACCCAGTACTTC. It is translated as CASSPRQGQTQYF. The variable domain in full, completed from reference TRBV7-6 and TRBJ2-5, reads GAGVSQSPRYKVTKRGQDVALRCDPISGHVSLYWYRQALGQGPEFLTYFNYEAQQDKSGLPNDRFSAERPEGSISTLTIQRTEQRDSAMYRCASSPRQGQTQYFGPGTRLLVL.

The J gene is TRBJ2-5, the V gene TRBV6-6; the match to TRBD1 covers 11 bases. After removal of 6 bases from V and 8 bases from J, the junction contained 2 bases not matched to a gene. Germline-derived CDR1 and CDR2 are MNHNY and SVGAGI (reference sequence). There are 12 residues in the CDR3. The CDR3 DNA sequence: TGTGCCAGCAGGGGGACAGGGGGAACCCAGTACTTC. Translation gives CASRGTGGTQYF.